The 13 T cell receptor beta chains below were found in one sample sequenced in a study of persistence of HIV-infected CD4 T cells. Stimulation used approximately 9.5 ug/mL lysate from CMV-infected fibroblasts. CD40L/CD69 double-negative CD45RO-high memory CD4+ T cells were collected. Sequencing used immunoSEQ version 4 in survey mode. Some clones are missing from TCRdb's copy, which holds only in-frame ones; the method was immunoSEQ multiplex PCR. The sample carries around 28,000 clones, around 82% recorded once. No antigen has been assigned to these receptors. The sample in question was CD4+ T cells sorted from PBMCs after roughly 18-hour stimulation, obtained from a patient who received antiretroviral therapy. Receptor source: an adult man with HIV who was CMV-seropositive.

The chain joins TRBV28 to TRBJ2-1, with 12 bases fitting TRBD1. This CDR3 has 19 amino acids. CDR1 MDHEN and CDR2 SYDVKM come from the germline V gene. V gave up 6 bases and J gave up 6 bases; unmatched junction bases: 18. The DNA for the CDR3 is TGTGCCAGCAGCTTACGGCTGCCGGGACAGGGGGCTAGGGGCAATGAGCAGTTCTTC. Translated: CASSLRLPGQGARGNEQFF.

The chain combines TRBV5-1 with TRBJ2-1; 14 bases map to TRBD2. The CDR3 is 15 residues long. The V segment lost 4 bases and the J segment 9 bases; nucleotides outside the gene matches: 6. CDR1 and CDR2 from the germline V gene are SGHRS and YFSETQ. CDR3 in amino acids: CASSPGTSGGIEQFF. The DNA of the CDR3 is TGCGCCAGCAGCCCGGGGACTAGCGGGGGCATTGAGCAGTTCTTC.

The chain employs TRBV9 and TRBJ1-1; 7 nucleotides agree with TRBD1. Germline CDR1 reads SGDLS; CDR2 reads YYNGEE. Trimming at V came to 0 bases and at J to 2 bases, leaving 4 bases not matched to a gene. The CDR3 has 15 residues. In DNA, the CDR3 is TGTGCCAGCAGCGTAGATCCAGGGGGTAACACTGAAGCTTTCTTT. Translation gives CASSVDPGGNTEAFF.

V usage is TRBV7-2 and J usage is TRBJ1-5; the D gene is possibly TRBD1 (5 bases). V was cut by 5 bases and J by 0 bases, with 11 bases left in between. CDR3 length: 15 amino acids. Germline V gene sequence: CDR1 SGHTA, CDR2 FQGNSA. The CDR3 DNA reads as TGTGCCAGCAGCCTCCAGGGCTATAGCAATCAGCCCCAGCATTTT. Protein sequence: CASSLQGYSNQPQHF.

Within the sample, this clone is medium-sized. This chain links TRBV27 with TRBJ1-4; possible D gene TRBD1, 5 bases. The germline gives CDR1 MNHEY, CDR2 SMNVEV (reference sequence). CDR3 length: 14 residues. Trimming cost V 5 bases and J 8 bases, with 15 bases left between them. The CDR3 bases are TGTGCCAGCAGTCCGCCAGGGCGTAGGGAAAAACTGTTTTTT. Encoded protein: CASSPPGRREKLFF. The variable domain in full, with the rest retrieved from reference TRBV27 and TRBJ1-4, is EAQVTQNPRYLITVTGKKLTVTCSQNMNHEYMSWYRQDPGLGLRQIYYSMNVEVTDKGDVPEGYKVSRKEKRNFPLILESPSPNQTSLYFCASSPPGRREKLFFGSGTQLSVL.

V and J are TRBV6-5 and TRBJ2-7; maybe TRBD1 (6 bases). The CDR3 totals 13 residues. The germline V and J ends were trimmed by 6 bases and 2 bases, with 11 bases remaining between them. Germline CDR1 is MNHEY and CDR2 is SVGAGI. The CDR3: CASSSGTPYEQYF. The CDR3 DNA is TGTGCCAGCAGCTCCGGGACACCCTACGAGCAGTACTTC.

The genes are TRBV24-1 and TRBJ2-2; TRBD2 might be the D (5 bases). Trimming cost V 2 bases and J 2 bases, with 11 bases left between them. The germline V gene encodes CDR1 KGHDR and CDR2 SFDVKD. The CDR3 length is 16 residues. CDR3 in DNA: TGTGCCACCAGTGATTGGGGAGTCCGTAACACCGGGGAGCTGTTTTTT. Translation gives CATSDWGVRNTGELFF.

The CDR3 coding sequence is TGTGCCAGCAGTGCCGGGAACAGCCATAATGCGCAGTATTTT. This sequence encodes CASSAGNSHNAQYF. The chain couples TRBV2 to TRBJ2-3; D is perhaps TRBD2 (5 bases). CDR1 and CDR2 (germline): SNHLY, FYNNEI. Between the trimmed V and J ends, which lost 4 bases and 10 bases, there was a span of 18 bases. This CDR3 comprises 14 residues.

This chain uses TRBV11-1 with TRBJ1-1; 7 bases line up with TRBD1. With V trimmed by 1 base and J by 6 bases, 8 bases remained unmatched. This CDR3 comprises 15 residues. CDR1 is SGHAT and CDR2 is FQDESV in the germline V gene (reference sequence). CDR3 DNA sequence: TGTGCCAGCAGCTTAGGTGACTACAGGGGCGCTGAAGCTTTCTTT. This gives the protein CASSLGDYRGAEAFF.

The rearrangement joins TRBV18 to TRBJ1-1, with D possibly being TRBD1 (6 bases). The CDR3 totals 16 residues. The germline gives CDR1 KGHSH, CDR2 LQKENI. V lost 3 bases, J lost 5 bases, and 19 bases lay in between. As DNA, the CDR3 is TGTGCCAGCTCACCTGGAAGGATAACAGGGTTAACTGAAGCTTTCTTT. Translation gives CASSPGRITGLTEAFF.

CDR3 sequence: CASSQDAGGRLTLHF. CDR3 coding DNA: TGTGCCAGCAGCCAAGACGCAGGGGGCAGGTTAACCCTCCACTTT. The chain combines TRBV3-1 (or the pseudogene TRBV3-2) with TRBJ1-6; 8 nucleotides line up with TRBD1. Per germline, CDR1 LGHDT and CDR2 YNNKEL (reference sequence). The CDR3 loop spans 15 amino acids. V lost 0 bases and J lost 14; bases outside the gene matches: 9.

This clone occurred once. The V and J genes are TRBV7-8 and TRBJ1-5; D unresolved. CDR3 length: 14 residues. V lost 2 bases and J lost 7, with 12 bases in between. Germline-derived CDR1 and CDR2 are SGHVS and FQNEAQ. This chain's CDR3 is CASSLTQRGQPQHF. CDR3 coding DNA: TGTGCCAGCAGCTTAACCCAGCGAGGGCAGCCCCAGCATTTT. The whole variable domain, remainder taken from reference TRBV7-8 and TRBJ1-5, is GAGVSQSPRYKVAKRGQDVALRCDPISGHVSLFWYQQALGQGPEFLTYFQNEAQLDKSGLPSDRFFAERPEGSVSTLKIQRTQQEDSAVYLCASSLTQRGQPQHFGDGTRLSIL.

J is TRBJ2-3 and V is TRBV19, with 8 bases aligning to TRBD2. This CDR3 region has 14 residues. CDR1 and CDR2 from the germline V gene are LNHDA and SQIVND (reference sequence). The J segment lost 6 bases and the V segment lost 2 bases, leaving 4 bases of the junction unmatched. In DNA, the CDR3 is TGTGCCAGTAGTATACGGGGGGGCTGGGATACGCAGTATTTT. It specifies CASSIRGGWDTQYF.